The rows below give T cell receptor beta chains drawn from one sample of a study of Graves' ophthalmopathy and Graves' hyperthyroidism. TCRdb re-called the multiplex PCR reads through MiXCR, storing one row per CDR3 protein. Among about 590,000 distinct CDR3 sequences listed, approximately 37% were seen once. Sequencing was done on a sample of peripheral blood or thyroid tissue (not recorded which). Receptor source: an adult man with Graves' hyperthyroidism. CDR3s include the opening cysteine and the closing phenylalanine or tryptophan. A clone size is listed for some rows: how often the clone was seen (once, few, many), or a class if it is expanded.

clone_size,v_call,cdr3_aa
many,TRBV20-1,CSAEGPRGRYAEKLFF
NA,TRBV29-1,CSVQGGPGDTQYF
many,TRBV6-5,CASSKGQGTGETQYF
NA,TRBV24-1,CATSDWTSGNTDTQYF
NA,TRBV7-9,CASSKLGGWGQETQYF
many,TRBV5-1,CASSGGLTTYEQYF
NA,TRBV9,CASRGPLDEQYF
many,TRBV29-1,CSALRQYEQYF
NA,TRBV7-6,CASSLVETDNEQLF
NA,TRBV2,CASGREFQGETQYF
NA,TRBV30,CAWSRTSNPYEQYF
few,TRBV14,CASSLAGGTQYF
NA,TRBV6-5,CASSYVGQNYGYTF
NA,TRBV2,CASSEASLAGADTQYF
few,TRBV10-3,CAISEPQHF
many,TRBV4-1,CASSRLGQGLQETQYF
NA,TRBV12-3/TRBV12-4,CASSLRDYNEQYF
many,TRBV25-1,CASSPPAVVNGYTF
NA,TRBV29-1,CSEGQGTGYTEAFF
NA,TRBV7-9,CASSRLRGREQYF
many,TRBV6-5,CASIPPGGETQYF
few,TRBV14,CASSQERSAGGIQETQYF
few,TRBV5-1,CASSLSGLEKTQYF
many,TRBV20-1,CSAAGNYEQYF
many,TRBV19,CASSTTGRTEAFF
many,TRBV20-1,CSAERRSGTNTEAFF
many,TRBV9,CASSGTGTVHGYTF
NA,TRBV3-1,CASSHLAGAQGETQYF
NA,TRBV6-5,CASSVSGSFQETQYF
many,TRBV6-1,CASQGGGGYTF
many,TRBV29-1,CSGMIPGTYEQYF
few,TRBV30,CAWSHDRAEVRSYTF
NA,TRBV2,CASSEELVTSYEQYF
NA,TRBV20-1,CSARGPSSKGSSYEQYF
NA,TRBV7-9,CASGAWGGWQETQYF
NA,TRBV7-8,CASRDTGGFDEQYF
few,TRBV20-1,CSARKEPVLETQYF
NA,TRBV7-2,CASSQKSRDRGPADSPLHF
many,TRBV7-9,CASSLQGAQHEQYF
NA,TRBV6-5,CASSESSDRGYSPLHF
NA,TRBV7-8,CASSFGGTRLGETQYF